This T cell receptor beta chain appears in the sequencing data of a study of blood T cell repertoires in COVID-19. The overall study: From T cells, B-cell-depleted T cells, or PBMCs came the material, which was cDNA or gDNA.

Clinical history reported by participants formed the basis on which cohorts were assigned. Recovered status in Cohort 3 required two negative PCRs, clearance, or symptom resolution. The germline V gene has CDR1 SGHTS and CDR2 YDEGEE. The V and J ends lost 0 bases and 5 bases, in that order; junction bases with no gene match: 9. The CDR3 is 16 residues long. Profiled with immunoSEQ multiplex PCR; TCRdb holds only in-frame clones, not every one. The sample has roughly 250,000 clones, 75% to 95% seen once. The clonotype originates from a young woman who had recovered from COVID-19. The chain uses TRBV5-8 and TRBJ1-2; 8 bases line up with TRBD1. The sample consisted of PBMCs or T cells enriched from blood (not recorded which). CDR3 in amino acids: CASSLDWTGSPYGYTF. The CDR3 DNA is TGTGCCAGCAGCTTGGATTGGACAGGGAGTCCTTATGGCTACACCTTC.